Presented here are 16 T cell receptor beta chains from one specimen sequenced in a study of T cell clones after liver transplantation. TCRdb keeps only in-frame clones here, not all; method: immunoSEQ multiplex PCR. In the table there are some 80,000 clones, 80% to 85% of which are singletons. The sequences come from CD4+ T cells from blood, collected around 50 months after liver transplant. These receptors originate from a human patient who received a liver transplant. Some T cells may originate from the graft donor.

The V gene is TRBV2, the J gene TRBJ2-1, with 7 bases aligning to TRBD1. CDR3 length: 16 amino acids. The V and J ends lost 6 bases and 2 bases, in that order; junction bases with no gene match: 10. Germline V gene sequence: CDR1 SNHLY, CDR2 FYNNEI. The CDR3 region is CASSARSGTAYNEQFF. The CDR3 DNA reads TGTGCCAGCAGCGCAAGGTCCGGGACAGCCTACAATGAGCAGTTCTTC.

The chain is built from TRBV6-5 and TRBJ2-1; D is perhaps TRBD2 (5 bases). V was cut by 0 bases and J by 9 bases, with 15 bases left in between. This CDR3 comprises 15 residues. Germline CDR1 MNHEY, CDR2 SVGAGI. DNA for the CDR3: TGTGCCAGCAGTTACTCGAACGGGGTCCACGGTGAGCAGTTCTTC. Translated, it gives CASSYSNGVHGEQFF.

This clone appeared once. This rearrangement joins TRBV5-1 to TRBJ2-3; D gene uncertain. Trimming took 5 bases from V and 0 from J, leaving 4 bases between them. CDR1 is SGHRS and CDR2 is YFSETQ in the germline V gene. The CDR3 consists of 12 residues. CDR3 DNA: TGCGCCAGCAGGTTGAGCACAGATACGCAGTATTTT. The encoded protein is CASRLSTDTQYF. Complete variable domain (other parts from reference TRBV5-1 and TRBJ2-3): KAGVTQTPRYLIKTRGQQVTLSCSPISGHRSVSWYQQTPGQGLQFLFEYFSETQRNKGNFPGRFSGRQFSNSRSEMNVSTLELGDSALYLCASRLSTDTQYFGPGTRLTVL.

The gene calls are TRBV10-3 and TRBJ2-1; 8 nucleotides agree with TRBD1. Germline V gene sequence: CDR1 ENHRY, CDR2 SYGVKD. Trimming at V came to 7 bases and at J to 6 bases, leaving 8 bases not matched to a gene. The CDR3 has 14 amino acids. The CDR3 coding sequence is TGTGCCATCACCGGACAGGGAATACCCAATGAGCAGTTCTTC. Translated: CAITGQGIPNEQFF.

The gene calls are TRBV7-3 and TRBJ2-6; no clear D gene. Per germline, CDR1 SGHTA and CDR2 FQGTGA. There are 16 residues in the CDR3. V lost 5 bases, J lost 0 bases, and 11 bases lay in between. CDR3: CASSQSSRSGANVLTF. CDR3 nucleotides: TGTGCCAGCAGCCAATCCTCTCGCTCTGGGGCCAACGTCCTGACTTTC.

The rearrangement joins TRBV7-9 to TRBJ1-4; no clear D gene. CDR3 length equals 14 residues. Germline V gives CDR1 SEHNR, CDR2 FQNEAQ (reference sequence). V lost 7 bases and J lost 7, with 16 bases in between. In DNA form, the CDR3 reads TGTGCCAGCAACTGGGAGGGTCCGGGTGAAAAACTGTTTTTT. Its translation: CASNWEGPGEKLFF.

This chain uses TRBV5-6 with TRBJ2-5, with 11 bases identical to TRBD2. V trimming: 2 bases; J trimming: 3 bases; junction bases outside the gene matches: 3. The germline V gene has CDR1 SGHDT and CDR2 YYEEEE. CDR3 length: 15 residues. The CDR3 nucleotides are TGTGCCAGCAGCTTTTTGACTAGCGGGAAAGAGACCCAGTACTTC. This translates into CASSFLTSGKETQYF.

This clone appeared a few times. The genes are TRBV14 and TRBJ1-1, with 8 positions matching TRBD1. This CDR3 region has 15 residues. CDR1 is SGHDN, CDR2 FVKESK, per germline. Losses at the gene ends were 4 bases for V and 4 bases for J; bases not matched to a gene: 8. The CDR3 protein is CASSPWTGRGTEAFF. CDR3 sequence (DNA): TGTGCCAGCAGCCCTTGGACAGGGAGGGGCACTGAAGCTTTCTTT. The entire variable domain, with the rest obtained from reference TRBV14 and TRBJ1-1, is as follows: EAGVTQFPSHSVIEKGQTVTLRCDPISGHDNLYWYRRVMGKEIKFLLHFVKESKQDESGMPNNRFLAERTGGTYSTLKVQPAELEDSGVYFCASSPWTGRGTEAFFGQGTRLTVV.

The chain couples TRBV5-1 to TRBJ2-7, with TRBD1 matching over 10 bases. The CDR3 sequence is 15 residues long. Germline values: CDR1 SGHRS, CDR2 YFSETQ. Trimming cost V 4 bases and J 4 bases; bases outside gene matches: 8. The CDR3 region has the DNA TGCGCCAGCAGCCCAGGGACAGGGGTTGGTTACGAGCAGTACTTC. Its protein is CASSPGTGVGYEQYF.

The chain recombines TRBV11-2 with TRBJ2-1, with D unresolved. Germline V CDR1 and CDR2: SGHAT, FQNNGV. This CDR3 spans 14 amino acids. The V gene lost 1 base and the J gene lost 6 bases, with 10 bases spanning the gap. In DNA, the CDR3 is TGTGCCAGCAGCTTAGGTGTCTGGGGCAATGAGCAGTTCTTC. It yields the protein CASSLGVWGNEQFF.

This clone was counted a single time. The same CDR3 can be traced to other DNA sequences in this sample. The J gene is TRBJ1-5, the V gene TRBV19, with TRBD1 matching 8 bases. V was clipped by 6 bases and J by 6 bases; unmatched bases: 4. The CDR3 contains 13 residues. Per the germline V gene, CDR1 is LNHDA and CDR2 is SQIVND (reference sequence). In nucleotides, the CDR3 is TGTGCCAGTAGCGGGACAGGCGGTCAGCCCCAGCATTTT. Translation: CASSGTGGQPQHF.

V usage is TRBV7-2 and J usage is TRBJ2-1; TRBD2 matches 9 bases. Germline loops: CDR1 SGHTA, CDR2 FQGNSA. There are 14 residues in the CDR3. V lost 0 bases to trimming and J lost 11 bases; unmatched junction nucleotides: 5. CDR3 in amino acids: CASSLAASGVQQFF. The CDR3 DNA reads as TGTGCCAGCAGCTTAGCGGCTAGCGGGGTACAGCAGTTCTTC.

The rearrangement joins TRBV11-2 to TRBJ2-1; D uncertain. The CDR3 is 13 residues long. Germline V gene sequence: CDR1 SGHAT, CDR2 FQNNGV. Trimming left V 0 bases short and J 9 bases short, with 9 bases between. The CDR3 here is CASSLDRLGEQFF. As DNA, the CDR3 is TGTGCCAGCAGCTTAGATCGTTTGGGTGAGCAGTTCTTC.

The rearrangement joins TRBV19 to TRBJ1-5; tentative D call: TRBD1 (5 bases). The CDR3 has 15 residues. Per germline, CDR1 LNHDA and CDR2 SQIVND (reference sequence). V dropped 9 bases and J dropped 3 bases, with 18 bases sitting between them. Written as DNA, the CDR3 is TGTGCCAGCACCCCCGGGACGAGCAACAATCAGCCCCAGCATTTT. It specifies CASTPGTSNNQPQHF.

This clone was found a few times. This chain joins TRBV4-3 and TRBJ1-2; D is uncertain. The CDR3 length is 13 residues. Trimming removed 3 bases at V and 6 bases at J, with 11 bases between. Germline V gene sequence: CDR1 LGHNA, CDR2 YSLEER. CDR3 bases: TGCGCCAGCAGCCAGTCATGGGAAAATGGCTACACCTTC. It translates to CASSQSWENGYTF.

The rearrangement links TRBV7-2 to TRBJ2-7; tentatively, D is TRBD1 (5 bases). The CDR3 is 12 amino acids. The V end was cut by 5 bases, the J end by 1 base, with 6 bases between. Germline V gene sequence: CDR1 SGHTA, CDR2 FQGNSA. The DNA for the CDR3 is TGTGCCAGCAGCCACAGGTCCTACGAGCAGTACTTC. Amino acids: CASSHRSYEQYF.